Below are 26 T cell receptor beta chains sequenced from a single sample in a study of cytotoxic CD8 clonotypes in ibrutinib-treated CLL. Measured with immunoSEQ multiplex PCR; TCRdb has only the in-frame clones, and not every one. The sample consists of tens of thousands of clones, about 86% of them appearing once. The sequencing here drew on PBMCs, taken before ibrutinib treatment. These receptor sequences come from a human donor with chronic lymphocytic leukemia.

The V call is TRBV6-5, the J call TRBJ2-5; TRBD1 is a possible D gene (6 bases). The V gene's germline CDR1 is MNHEY and CDR2 SVGAGI. Trimming removed 0 bases from V and 3 bases from J, with 11 bases in between. The CDR3 loop spans 15 amino acids. Here the CDR3 DNA reads TGTGCCAGCAGTTACTCCGGGCAGGGGAAAGAGACCCAGTACTTC. Its translation: CASSYSGQGKETQYF.

This sequence joins TRBV5-1 and TRBJ1-3; weak D call: TRBD1 (6 bases). Trimming stripped 0 bases from V and 0 bases from J, with 13 bases between. The CDR3 covers 17 residues. The germline V gene encodes CDR1 SGHRS and CDR2 YFSETQ. CDR3 region: CASSLDRAPLSGNTIYF. The CDR3 bases are TGCGCCAGCAGCTTGGACAGGGCCCCCCTCTCTGGAAACACCATATATTTT.

V is TRBV9 and J is TRBJ2-1; TRBD2 matches at 11 bases. Trimming cost V 2 bases and J 8 bases; bases outside gene matches: 6. Germline V gene data show CDR1 as SGDLS and CDR2 as YYNGEE. This CDR3 contains 15 residues. The CDR3 loop reads CASSVLAGGGYEQFF. In DNA, the CDR3 is TGTGCCAGCAGCGTTCTAGCGGGAGGCGGCTATGAGCAGTTCTTC.

This clone has only a few counts. This chain links TRBV21-1 with TRBJ2-5. TRBV21-1 is annotated as a pseudogene. CDR3 size: 12 residues. CDR3 nucleotide sequence: TGTGCCAGCAGCAAGCCACAAGAGACCCAGTACTTC. Amino acids: CASSKPQETQYF.

DNA of the CDR3: TGTGCCAGCACCCCACGACAGGGGAAAAAACTGTTTTTT. This encodes CASTPRQGKKLFF. The chain couples TRBV2 to TRBJ1-4; the match to TRBD1 covers 8 bases. The CDR3 is made up of 13 amino acids. Germline CDR1 SNHLY, CDR2 FYNNEI. V was clipped by 7 bases and J by 9 bases; unmatched bases: 7. Looking up the rest from reference TRBV2 and TRBJ1-4 gives the full variable domain: EPEVTQTPSHQVTQMGQEVILRCVPISNHLYFYWYRQILGQKVEFLVSFYNNEISEKSEIFDDQFSVERPDGSNFTLKIRSTKLEDSAMYFCASTPRQGKKLFFGSGTQLSVL.

This clone was counted a few times. The chain is built from TRBV29-1 and TRBJ2-3, with D unclear. Trimming took off 6 bases at V and 8 bases at J, with 12 bases between the two ends. Per germline, CDR1 SQVTM and CDR2 ANQGSEA. The CDR3 is 11 amino acids. This chain's CDR3 is CSVGWTATQYF. The CDR3 DNA reads as TGCAGCGTCGGGTGGACCGCTACGCAGTATTTT.

The sample holds one count of this clone. The chain combines TRBV9 with TRBJ2-2; unclear D gene. Per germline, CDR1 SGDLS and CDR2 YYNGEE. The CDR3 runs to 18 residues. The V end lost 3 bases, the J end lost 4 bases, and 22 bases lay between the germline ends. CDR3 loop: CASSDPQRKEGFTGELFF. For the CDR3, the DNA is TGTGCCAGCAGCGATCCCCAGCGAAAGGAAGGGTTCACCGGGGAGCTGTTTTTT.

This chain joins TRBV7-9 and TRBJ1-2; weak D call: TRBD1 (6 bases). CDR3 length: 13 amino acids. CDR1 SEHNR and CDR2 FQNEAQ come from the germline V gene (reference sequence). The V and J ends lost 6 bases and 8 bases respectively, with 16 bases between them. The CDR3 spells CASSLSGVGGYTF. The CDR3 DNA follows: TGTGCCAGCAGTCTGTCAGGGGTAGGCGGCTACACCTTC.

The chain recombines TRBV7-6 with TRBJ2-2; perhaps TRBD1 as D (6 bases). The V end lost 10 bases, the J end lost 2 bases, and 17 bases lay between the germline ends. Germline loops: CDR1 SGHVS, CDR2 FNYEAQ. There are 15 residues in the CDR3. The CDR3 DNA is TGTGCCATCCCAATCGACAGGTTTAACACCGGGGAGCTGTTTTTT. Protein: CAIPIDRFNTGELFF.

V is TRBV6-5 and J is TRBJ1-1; a possible D gene is TRBD1 (5 bases). The germline CDR1 and CDR2 sequences are MNHEY and SVGAGI. With 2 bases removed from V and 4 bases from J, the gap between germline ends came to 8 bases. This CDR3 has 13 residues. The CDR3 DNA is TGTGCCAGCAGTTACAGGGGTTTCACTGAAGCTTTCTTT. Its translation is CASSYRGFTEAFF.

This chain links TRBV6-1 with TRBJ2-7; TRBD1 matches at 10 bases. The CDR3 covers 15 residues. Trimming at V came to 3 bases and at J to 3 bases, leaving 5 bases not matched to a gene. Germline lookup yields CDR1 MNHNS and CDR2 SASEGT. The CDR3 DNA sequence: TGTGCCAGCAGTGACGCCGACAGGGGGCTCTACGAGCAGTACTTC. This sequence encodes CASSDADRGLYEQYF.

This clone showed up just once. This chain connects TRBV6-1 to TRBJ2-7, with 7 bases lining up with TRBD1. The V gene's germline CDR1 is MNHNS and CDR2 SASEGT. With V trimmed by 6 bases and J by 3 bases, 5 bases remained unmatched. This CDR3 is built from 13 residues. CDR3 amino acids: CASSRDSNYEQYF. The DNA of the CDR3 is TGTGCCAGCAGCCGGGACAGCAACTACGAGCAGTACTTC.

To note about this clone: A read error may be the cause here, since a much bigger clone is one base away. Other DNA sequences from this sample encode an identical CDR3 as well. The chain combines TRBV9 with TRBJ2-7; 9 nucleotides agree with TRBD1. V was pared by 2 bases and J by 2 bases, with 2 bases of the junction left unmatched. The CDR3 extends over 14 amino acids. Germline CDR1 reads SGDLS; CDR2 reads YYNGEE. The CDR3 bases are TGTGCCAGCAGCGTCGGACAGGGGACCTACGAGCAGTACTTC. Protein sequence: CASSVGQGTYEQYF.

This chain uses TRBV6-1 with TRBJ2-5; 14 positions match TRBD2. The V gene end was trimmed by 3 bases and the J gene end by 5 bases; junction bases not matched to a gene: 11. There are 18 residues in the CDR3. Germline lookup yields CDR1 MNHNS and CDR2 SASEGT. CDR3 in DNA: TGTGCCAGCAGTGACTTGGTACCGGGACTAGCGGGGGTCGAGACCCAGTACTTC. Encoded protein: CASSDLVPGLAGVETQYF.

CDR3 sequence (DNA): TGTGCCAGCAGGGGGACAGGGAAATATAGCAATCAGCCCCAGCATTTT. Translation: CASRGTGKYSNQPQHF. The chain uses TRBV28 and TRBJ1-5, with 9 positions matching TRBD1. Trimming removed 6 bases from V and 0 bases from J; junction bases left unmatched: 6. The CDR3 extends over 16 amino acids. Germline V lookup: CDR1 MDHEN, CDR2 SYDVKM.

This clone was counted a single time. The chain employs TRBV19 and TRBJ1-2; no reliable D call. CDR3 length: 15 amino acids. The ends were cut back, 3 bases at V and 2 bases at J, with 13 bases in the middle. Germline V lookup: CDR1 LNHDA, CDR2 SQIVND (reference sequence). Written as DNA, the CDR3 is TGTGCCAGTAGTATTGCCTCAGCAGCGAACTATGGCTACACCTTC. Translation gives CASSIASAANYGYTF.

The rearrangement joins TRBV19 to TRBJ2-3, with no clear D. The CDR3 contains 15 residues. In germline, CDR1 is LNHDA, CDR2 SQIVND (reference sequence). Trimming pared 3 bases from V and 7 bases from J, leaving 17 bases between. CDR3 bases: TGTGCCAGTAGTATTGGCCCGGTCGTGGGGAATACGCAGTATTTT. This encodes CASSIGPVVGNTQYF. The entire variable domain, with the rest obtained from reference TRBV19 and TRBJ2-3, is as follows: DGGITQSPKYLFRKEGQNVTLSCEQNLNHDAMYWYRQDPGQGLRLIYYSQIVNDFQKGDIAEGYSVSREKKESFPLTVTSAQKNPTAFYLCASSIGPVVGNTQYFGPGTRLTVL.

The chain combines TRBV28 with TRBJ2-1, with a tentative D call TRBD1 (5 bases). Germline CDR1 MDHEN, CDR2 SYDVKM. The CDR3 spans 13 residues. Deletions cut 2 bases from V and 5 bases from J, with 7 bases between. CDR3: CASSLGHNNEQFF. The CDR3 DNA sequence: TGTGCCAGCAGTTTAGGACACAACAATGAGCAGTTCTTC.

The CDR3 is CASSPHSESSYNEQFF. CDR3 DNA: TGTGCCAGCAGCCCCCATTCGGAAAGCTCCTACAATGAGCAGTTCTTC. V and J are TRBV7-3 and TRBJ2-1; D gene unclear. Trimming took 5 bases from V and 0 from J, leaving 14 bases between them. The CDR3 consists of 16 residues. Germline V gene sequence: CDR1 SGHTA, CDR2 FQGTGA.

V is TRBV11-3 and J is TRBJ2-5, with 7 bases lining up with TRBD2. The CDR3 sequence is 16 residues long. After removal of 5 bases from V and 4 bases from J, the junction contained 13 bases not matched to a gene. Germline V gene data show CDR1 as SGHNT and CDR2 as YENEEA. The CDR3 bases are TGTGCCAGCAGCCTTGGTCGGGGAGGGACCCTAGAGACCCAGTACTTC. This encodes CASSLGRGGTLETQYF. The whole variable domain, remainder taken from reference TRBV11-3 and TRBJ2-5, is EAGVVQSPRYKIIEKKQPVAFWCNPISGHNTLYWYLQNLGQGPELLIRYENEEAVDDSQLPKDRFSAERLKGVDSTLKIQPAELGDSAVYLCASSLGRGGTLETQYFGPGTRLLVL.

V is TRBV9 and J is TRBJ1-2, with D possibly TRBD1 on 6 matching bases. CDR1 is SGDLS and CDR2 is YYNGEE in the germline V gene. V lost 2 bases to trimming and J lost 0 bases, with 11 bases between them. This CDR3 contains 15 residues. The CDR3 bases are TGTGCCAGCAGCGTTCGGACAGAGGCTAACTATGGCTACACCTTC. Protein: CASSVRTEANYGYTF.

This clone was counted between two and nine times. The rearrangement joins TRBV29-1 to TRBJ2-7; D is possibly TRBD1 or TRBD2 (5 bases each). The V end lost 6 bases, the J end lost 0 bases, and 12 bases lay between the germline ends. There are 13 residues in the CDR3. Germline loops: CDR1 SQVTM, CDR2 ANQGSEA. CDR3 sequence (DNA): TGCAGCGTGGATACTGGGACCTCCTACGAGCAGTACTTC. Amino acids: CSVDTGTSYEQYF.

V gene TRBV4-2 combines with J gene TRBJ2-1; 11 bases agree with TRBD2. In germline, CDR1 is LGHNA, CDR2 YNFKEQ. V dropped 0 bases and J dropped 6; count of bases not matched to a gene: 7. The CDR3 consists of 17 residues. CDR3 coding DNA: TGTGCCAGCAGCCAAGATCTTCGACTAGCGGGACCCAATGAGCAGTTCTTC. The encoded protein is CASSQDLRLAGPNEQFF.

A few counts support this clone. This chain joins TRBV7-9 and TRBJ2-5; 10 nucleotides line up with TRBD2. The V and J ends lost 1 base and 5 bases, in that order; junction bases with no gene match: 10. CDR1 SEHNR and CDR2 FQNEAQ come from the germline V gene (reference sequence). The CDR3 runs 17 residues. The DNA for the CDR3 is TGTGCCAGCAGCTTAGACCTAGCGGGAGCGGTAGGGGAGACCCAGTACTTC. Its protein is CASSLDLAGAVGETQYF. Variable domain in full (rest from reference TRBV7-9 and TRBJ2-5): DTGVSQNPRHKITKRGQNVTFRCDPISEHNRLYWYRQTLGQGPEFLTYFQNEAQLEKSRLLSDRFSAERPKGSFSTLEIQRTEQGDSAMYLCASSLDLAGAVGETQYFGPGTRLLVL.

This rearrangement joins TRBV27 to TRBJ1-2, with 7 nucleotides matching TRBD1. With 0 bases clipped from V and 5 bases from J, the junction kept 0 bases outside the gene matches. Germline-derived CDR1 and CDR2 are MNHEY and SMNVEV (reference sequence). The CDR3 has 13 residues. The CDR3 DNA reads TGTGCCAGCAGTTTATCGGGACAGTATGGCTACACCTTC. This gives the protein CASSLSGQYGYTF.

This rearrangement joins TRBV25-1 to TRBJ2-7; D not certain. Germline V gene data show CDR1 as MGHDK and CDR2 as SYGVNS. Trimming left V 4 bases short and J 2 bases short, with 9 bases between. CDR3 length equals 13 residues. In DNA form, the CDR3 reads TGTGCCAGCAGTGGGATTAATACCTACGAGCAGTACTTC. This encodes CASSGINTYEQYF.